This T cell receptor (beta chain) was sequenced during a study of cytomegalovirus exposure and HLA in healthy donors. Comment on this clone: Antigen specificity is unknown.

The PCR was carried out with 60 Vbeta primers and 13 Jbeta primers. Clones were sequenced by immunoSEQ multiplex PCR, and TCRdb holds only the in-frame ones, with some missing. The repertoire holds about 170,000 clones, with over 80% as singletons. Study results and limitations: Later analysis identified about 15,000 TCR beta sequences associated with HLA alleles, using a false discovery rate threshold of 0.05.

CDR3 size: 14 residues. Germline V gives CDR1 SEHNR, CDR2 FQNEAQ (reference sequence). V dropped 8 bases and J dropped 5; count of bases not matched to a gene: 10. The receptor was isolated from a male donor in good health and CMV-seronegative. Sequencing was performed on PBMCs. J is TRBJ2-7 and V is TRBV7-9; TRBD1 aligns across 9 bases. CDR3 nucleotide sequence: TGTGCCAGCGCTGGGACAGGGTATTCCCACGAGCAGTACTTC. Its translation is CASAGTGYSHEQYF. Looking up the rest from reference TRBV7-9 and TRBJ2-7 gives the full variable domain: DTGVSQNPRHKITKRGQNVTFRCDPISEHNRLYWYRQTLGQGPEFLTYFQNEAQLEKSRLLSDRFSAERPKGSFSTLEIQRTEQGDSAMYLCASAGTGYSHEQYFGPGTRLTVT.